This T cell receptor beta chain was profiled in a study of T cell repertoires in cytomegalovirus infection. Study-level information: An indication of both CMV infection and matching HLA type came from public TCR beta signatures.

This clonotype came up a few times. The antigen remains undetermined. Each CDR3 protein is one row after TCRdb ran MiXCR on the reads. This sample yields roughly 230,000 distinct CDR3 sequences, of which about 17% are seen a single time; roughly half belongs to the top ten. Losses at the gene ends were 4 bases for V and 0 bases for J; bases not matched to a gene: 4. This CDR3 has 15 residues. Germline-derived CDR1 and CDR2 are MDHEN and SYDVKM. Whole-study results and caveats: Summed frequency of shared TCR beta families picked out CMV carriers who also had the relevant HLA. Across the ex vivo response, the dominant clonotypes were HLA-C-restricted CMV-specific TCR beta clonotypes.

V and J are TRBV28 and TRBJ2-3; the match to TRBD1 covers 7 bases. The source material was CD8+ T cells from PBMCs. This TCR derives from a human donor in good health (CMV status not recorded). Some clones in this sample may be carry-over from other donors' samples. As DNA, the CDR3 is TGTGCCAGCAGTTGGTACAGGGGTAGCACAGATACGCAGTATTTT. Amino acid sequence: CASSWYRGSTDTQYF.